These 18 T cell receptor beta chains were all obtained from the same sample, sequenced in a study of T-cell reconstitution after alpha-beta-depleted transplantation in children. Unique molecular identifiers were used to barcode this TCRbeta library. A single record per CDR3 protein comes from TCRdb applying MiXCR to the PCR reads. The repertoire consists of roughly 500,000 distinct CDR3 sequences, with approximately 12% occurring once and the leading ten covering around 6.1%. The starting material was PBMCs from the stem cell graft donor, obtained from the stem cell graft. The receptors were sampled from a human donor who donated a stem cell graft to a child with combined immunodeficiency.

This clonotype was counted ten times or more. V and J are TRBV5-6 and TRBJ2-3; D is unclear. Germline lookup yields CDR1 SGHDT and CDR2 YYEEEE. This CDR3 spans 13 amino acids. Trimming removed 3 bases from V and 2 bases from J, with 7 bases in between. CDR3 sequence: CASSSLPTDTQYF. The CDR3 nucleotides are TGTGCCAGCAGCTCCCTTCCCACAGATACGCAGTATTTT. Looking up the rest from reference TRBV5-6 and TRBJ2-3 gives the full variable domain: DAGVTQSPTHLIKTRGQQVTLRCSPKSGHDTVSWYQQALGQGPQFIFQYYEEEERQRGNFPDRFSGHQFPNYSSELNVNALLLGDSALYLCASSSLPTDTQYFGPGTRLTVL.

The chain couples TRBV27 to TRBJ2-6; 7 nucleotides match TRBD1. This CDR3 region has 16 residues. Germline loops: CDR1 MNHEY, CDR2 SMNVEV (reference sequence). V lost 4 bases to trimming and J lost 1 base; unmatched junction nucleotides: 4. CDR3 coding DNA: TGTGCCAGCAGTTCAATACAGGGGTCTGGGGCCAACGTCCTGACTTTC. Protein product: CASSSIQGSGANVLTF.

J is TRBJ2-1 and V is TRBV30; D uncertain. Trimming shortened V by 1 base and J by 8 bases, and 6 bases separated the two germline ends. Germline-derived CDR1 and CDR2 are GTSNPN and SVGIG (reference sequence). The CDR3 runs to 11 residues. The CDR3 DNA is TGTGCCTGGAGTGGTCTCGATGAGCAGTTCTTC. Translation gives CAWSGLDEQFF. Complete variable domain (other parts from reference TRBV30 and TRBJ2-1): SQTIHQWPATLVQPVGSPLSLECTVEGTSNPNLYWYRQAAGRGLQLLFYSVGIGQISSEVPQNLSASRPQDRQFILSSKKLLLSDSGFYLCAWSGLDEQFFGPGTRLTVL.

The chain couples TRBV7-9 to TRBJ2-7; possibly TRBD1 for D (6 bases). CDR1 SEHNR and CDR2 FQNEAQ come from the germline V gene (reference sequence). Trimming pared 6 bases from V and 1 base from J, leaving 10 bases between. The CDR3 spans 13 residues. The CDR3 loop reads CASRPQGSYEQYF. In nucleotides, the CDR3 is TGTGCCAGCAGGCCACAGGGATCCTACGAGCAGTACTTC.

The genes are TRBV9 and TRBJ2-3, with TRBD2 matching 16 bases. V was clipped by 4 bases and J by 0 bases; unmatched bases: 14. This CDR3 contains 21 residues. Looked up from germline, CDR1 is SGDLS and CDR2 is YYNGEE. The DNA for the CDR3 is TGTGCCAGCAGCAACCCCGTTGGGGGGACTAGCGGGGGGGAGAGCACAGATACGCAGTATTTT. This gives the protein CASSNPVGGTSGGESTDTQYF.

The CDR3 reads CATSDRGTEDQFF. In DNA form, the CDR3 reads TGTGCCACCAGTGACCGCGGGACGGAGGACCAGTTCTTC. The chain combines TRBV24-1 with TRBJ2-1; D is possibly TRBD2 (6 bases). The germline gives CDR1 KGHDR, CDR2 SFDVKD. The CDR3 runs 13 residues. V shed 4 bases and J shed 13 bases, with 16 bases lying between them.

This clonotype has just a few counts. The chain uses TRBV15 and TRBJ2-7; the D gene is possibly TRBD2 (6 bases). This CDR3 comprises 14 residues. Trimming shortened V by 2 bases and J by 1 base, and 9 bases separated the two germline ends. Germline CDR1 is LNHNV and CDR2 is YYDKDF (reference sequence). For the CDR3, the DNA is TGTGCCACCAGCAGACCGGGACTTTCCTACGAGCAGTACTTC. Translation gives CATSRPGLSYEQYF. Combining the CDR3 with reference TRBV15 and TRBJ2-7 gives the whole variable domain DAMVIQNPRYQVTQFGKPVTLSCSQTLNHNVMYWYQQKSSQAPKLLFHYYDKDFNNEADTPDNFQSRRPNTSFCFLDIRSPGLGDTAMYLCATSRPGLSYEQYFGPGTRLTVT.

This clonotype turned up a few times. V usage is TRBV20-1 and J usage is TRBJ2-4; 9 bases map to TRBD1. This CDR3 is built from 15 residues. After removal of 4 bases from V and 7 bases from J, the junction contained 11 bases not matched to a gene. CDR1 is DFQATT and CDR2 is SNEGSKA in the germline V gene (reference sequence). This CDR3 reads CSAIPPDRGNNIQYF. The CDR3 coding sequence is TGCAGTGCTATCCCCCCGGACAGGGGAAACAACATTCAGTACTTC.

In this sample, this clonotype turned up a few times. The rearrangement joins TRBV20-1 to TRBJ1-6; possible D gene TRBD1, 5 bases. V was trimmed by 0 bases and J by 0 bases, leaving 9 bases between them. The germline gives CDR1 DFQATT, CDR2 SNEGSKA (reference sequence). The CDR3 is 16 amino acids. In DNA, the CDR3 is TGCAGTGCTAGAGAAGGAGGGGTCTCCTATAATTCACCCCTCCACTTT. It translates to CSAREGGVSYNSPLHF.

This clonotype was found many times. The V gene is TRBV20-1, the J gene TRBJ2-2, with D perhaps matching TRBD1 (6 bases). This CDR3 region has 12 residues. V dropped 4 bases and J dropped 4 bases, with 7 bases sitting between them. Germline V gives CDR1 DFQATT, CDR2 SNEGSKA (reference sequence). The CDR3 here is CSATRGTGELFF. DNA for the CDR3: TGCAGTGCTACCAGGGGCACCGGGGAGCTGTTTTTT.

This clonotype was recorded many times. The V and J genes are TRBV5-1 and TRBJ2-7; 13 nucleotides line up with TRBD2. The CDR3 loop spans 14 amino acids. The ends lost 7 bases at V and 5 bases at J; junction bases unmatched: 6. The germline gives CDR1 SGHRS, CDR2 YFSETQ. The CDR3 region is CASGWTSGSNEQYF. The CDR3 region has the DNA TGCGCCAGCGGGTGGACTAGCGGGAGCAACGAGCAGTACTTC.

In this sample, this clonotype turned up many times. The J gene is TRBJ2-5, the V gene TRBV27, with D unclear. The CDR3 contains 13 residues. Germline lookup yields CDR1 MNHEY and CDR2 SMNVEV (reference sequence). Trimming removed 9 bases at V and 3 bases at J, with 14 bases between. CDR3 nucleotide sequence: TGTGCCAGTAGTCGGATGACGGAAGAGACCCAGTACTTC. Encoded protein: CASSRMTEETQYF.

The CDR3 nucleotides are TGTGCCAGCACCACCCTAGAGCGGCCCTACTATGGCTACACCTTC. This translates into CASTTLERPYYGYTF. This chain links TRBV6-1 with TRBJ1-2, with D hard to call. There are 15 residues in the CDR3. Trimming removed 7 bases from V and 3 bases from J, with 18 bases in between. Germline loops: CDR1 MNHNS, CDR2 SASEGT.

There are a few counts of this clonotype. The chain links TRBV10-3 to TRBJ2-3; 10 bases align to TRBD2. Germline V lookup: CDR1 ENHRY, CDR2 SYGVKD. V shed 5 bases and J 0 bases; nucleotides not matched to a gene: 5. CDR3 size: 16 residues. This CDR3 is CAISRTSGTSTDTQYF. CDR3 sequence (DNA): TGTGCCATCAGTCGGACTAGCGGTACTAGCACAGATACGCAGTATTTT.

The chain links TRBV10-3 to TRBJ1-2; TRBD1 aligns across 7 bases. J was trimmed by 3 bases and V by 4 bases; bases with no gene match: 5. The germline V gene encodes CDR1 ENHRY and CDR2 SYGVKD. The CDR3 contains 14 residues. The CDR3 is CAISVTGTDYGYTF. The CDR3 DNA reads TGTGCCATCAGTGTGACCGGGACAGACTATGGCTACACCTTC.

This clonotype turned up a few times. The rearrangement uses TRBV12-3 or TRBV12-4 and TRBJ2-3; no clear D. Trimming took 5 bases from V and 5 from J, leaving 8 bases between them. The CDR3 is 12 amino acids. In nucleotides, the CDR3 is TGTGCCAGCAGTCCCCACTTAGATACGCAGTATTTT. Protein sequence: CASSPHLDTQYF.

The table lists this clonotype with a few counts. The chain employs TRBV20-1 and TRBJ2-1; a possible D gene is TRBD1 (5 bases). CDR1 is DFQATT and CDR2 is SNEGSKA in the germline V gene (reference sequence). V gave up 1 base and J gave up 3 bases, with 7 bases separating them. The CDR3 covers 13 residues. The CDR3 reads CSARGGDYNEQFF. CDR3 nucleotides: TGCAGTGCTAGAGGGGGCGACTACAATGAGCAGTTCTTC.

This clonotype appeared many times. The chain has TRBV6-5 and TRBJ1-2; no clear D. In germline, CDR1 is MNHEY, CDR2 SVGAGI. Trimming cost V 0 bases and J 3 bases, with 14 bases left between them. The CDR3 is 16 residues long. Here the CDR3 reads CASSYSTGSPDYGYTF. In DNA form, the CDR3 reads TGTGCCAGCAGTTACTCGACTGGGTCCCCGGACTATGGCTACACCTTC.